The following is a T cell receptor beta chain sequence with its context. Each subset's genomic DNA was shared equally among a number of immunoSEQ plates. Template amounts of around 270 ng DNA, tens of thousands of T cell genomes, were employed in unsorted PBMC replicate PCRs. Generated by immunoSEQ multiplex PCR, the TCRdb table keeps only in-frame clones and is missing some. The profile shows fewer than 650,000 clones, around 81% of them singletons. This CDR3 comprises 13 residues. Germline V CDR1 and CDR2: SGHTA, FQGNSA. Trimming took 5 bases from V and 8 from J, leaving 15 bases between them. This sample was included in a study of shared clonotypes between healthy human individuals. Adult donors, all healthy and HIV-negative, had no recent acute infections or vaccinations. Unsorted samples used roughly 95 million PBMCs for genomic DNA.

This chain links TRBV7-2 with TRBJ1-2; D possibly corresponds to TRBD1 (6 bases). Material: PBMCs. The origin of this receptor is a woman in her thirties or forties in good health. Some clones in this sample may be carry-over from other donors' samples. Here the CDR3 reads CASSPLGARGYTF. The CDR3 DNA is TGTGCCAGCAGCCCCTTGGGGGCCCGGGGCTACACCTTC.